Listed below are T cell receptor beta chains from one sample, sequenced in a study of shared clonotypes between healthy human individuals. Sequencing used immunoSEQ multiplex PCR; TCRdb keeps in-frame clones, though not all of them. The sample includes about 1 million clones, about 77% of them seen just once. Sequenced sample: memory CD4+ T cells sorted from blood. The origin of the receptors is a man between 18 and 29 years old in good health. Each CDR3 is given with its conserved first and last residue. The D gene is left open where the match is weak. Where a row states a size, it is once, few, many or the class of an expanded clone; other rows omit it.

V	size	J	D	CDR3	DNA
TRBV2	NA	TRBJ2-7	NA	CASSLDSAYEQYF	TGTGCCAGCAGCCTTGACAGTGCCTACGAGCAGTACTTC
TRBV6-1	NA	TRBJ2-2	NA	CASSERRTETGELFF	TGTGCCAGCAGTGAAAGGCGGACGGAAACCGGGGAGCTGTTTTTT
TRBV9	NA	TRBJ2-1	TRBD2	CASSVARGGYNEQFF	TGTGCCAGCAGCGTAGCCCGGGGGGGATACAATGAGCAGTTCTTC
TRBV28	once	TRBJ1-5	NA	CASRNLAKGRQPQHF	TGTGCCAGCAGAAATCTGGCGAAGGGAAGGCAGCCCCAGCATTTT
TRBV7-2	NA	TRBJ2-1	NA	CASSLYPYNEQFF	TGTGCCAGCAGCTTATACCCCTACAATGAGCAGTTCTTC
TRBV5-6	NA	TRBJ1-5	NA	CASSLGHGGRVSNQPQHF	TGTGCCAGCAGCCTGGGACACGGGGGGCGAGTGAGCAATCAGCCCCAGCATTTT
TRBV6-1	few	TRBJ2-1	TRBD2	CASSGLADYNEQFF	TGTGCCAGCAGCGGACTAGCAGACTACAATGAGCAGTTCTTC
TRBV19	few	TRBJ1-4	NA	CASSISEQNEKLFF	TGTGCCAGTAGTATAAGTGAACAGAATGAAAAACTGTTTTTT
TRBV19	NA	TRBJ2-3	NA	CATKLGGAARGTQYF	TGTGCCACCAAGCTTGGGGGGGCAGCTAGAGGTACGCAGTATTTT
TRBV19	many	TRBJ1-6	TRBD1	CASNPLTGGGNSPLHF	TGTGCCAGTAACCCCCTGACAGGGGGAGGTAATTCACCCCTCCACTTT
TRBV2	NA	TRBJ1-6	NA	CASSVLQGPLHF	TGTGCCAGCAGTGTCCTACAGGGCCCCCTCCACTTT
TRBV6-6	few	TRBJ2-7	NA	CASSYSRDGPYEQYF	TGTGCCAGCAGTTACTCTCGGGACGGACCATACGAGCAGTACTTC
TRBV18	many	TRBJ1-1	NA	CASSPVRGTEAFF	TGTGCCAGCTCACCAGTAAGGGGCACTGAAGCTTTCTTT
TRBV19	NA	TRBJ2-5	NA	CASTRDAGQETQYF	TGTGCCAGTACCAGGGACGCCGGGCAAGAGACCCAGTACTTC
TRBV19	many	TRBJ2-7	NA	CASRPGGGRSYEQYF	TGTGCCAGTAGGCCCGGGGGCGGCCGCTCCTACGAGCAGTACTTC
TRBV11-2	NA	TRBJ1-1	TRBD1	CASSLGQGTMNTEAFF	TGTGCCAGCAGCTTAGGACAGGGAACAATGAACACTGAAGCTTTCTTT
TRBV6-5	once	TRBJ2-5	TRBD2	CASSRESSGQETQYF	TGTGCCAGCAGCCGCGAATCTAGCGGGCAAGAGACCCAGTACTTC
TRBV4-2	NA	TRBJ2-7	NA	CASSQGLLGGTSYEQYF	TGTGCCAGCAGCCAAGGCCTATTAGGAGGGACGTCCTACGAGCAGTACTTC
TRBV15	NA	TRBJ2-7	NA	CATSKSKSVFDEQYF	TGTGCCACCAGCAAATCTAAGTCGGTTTTTGACGAGCAGTACTTC
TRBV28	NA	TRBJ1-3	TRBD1	CASNPPPGGGGNTIYF	TGTGCCAGCAACCCACCCCCAGGGGGCGGTGGAAACACCATATATTTT
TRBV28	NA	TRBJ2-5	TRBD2	CASSLLTTSGGARTQYF	TGTGCCAGCAGTTTATTAACGACTAGCGGGGGGGCCAGGACCCAGTACTTC
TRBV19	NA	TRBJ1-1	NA	CASTTGRLNTEAFF	TGTGCCAGTACCACAGGACGGCTGAACACTGAAGCTTTCTTT
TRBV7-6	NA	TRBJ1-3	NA	CASSAIEGVAGNTIYF	TGTGCCAGCAGCGCGATTGAAGGAGTAGCTGGAAACACCATATATTTT
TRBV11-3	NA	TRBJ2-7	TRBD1	CASSLETGPLGEQYF	TGTGCCAGCAGCTTAGAGACAGGGCCCCTGGGGGAGCAGTACTTC
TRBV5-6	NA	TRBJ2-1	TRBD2	CASSHDRLAGPYNEQFF	TGTGCCAGCAGCCACGATAGACTAGCGGGGCCTTACAATGAGCAGTTCTTC
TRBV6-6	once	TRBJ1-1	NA	CASTLLGGGSEAFF	TGTGCCAGCACCCTCCTCGGGGGAGGCTCTGAAGCTTTCTTT
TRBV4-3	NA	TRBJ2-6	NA	CASSQGIIGGPGANVLTF	TGCGCCAGCAGCCAAGGGATAATTGGAGGGCCTGGGGCCAACGTCCTGACTTTC
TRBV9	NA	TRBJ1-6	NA	CASSVGLNYNSPLHF	TGTGCCAGCAGCGTAGGTCTGAACTATAATTCACCCCTCCACTTT
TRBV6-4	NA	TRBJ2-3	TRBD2	CASSYRTSSGTDTQYF	TGTGCCAGCAGTTACCGGACTAGCAGCGGCACAGATACGCAGTATTTT
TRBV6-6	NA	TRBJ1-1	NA	CASSLGAGNTEAFF	TGTGCCAGCAGTTTAGGGGCCGGGAACACTGAAGCTTTCTTT
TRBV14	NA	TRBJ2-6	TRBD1	CASRRGTGLFNVLTF	TGTGCCAGCAGGAGGGGGACAGGGCTGTTCAACGTCCTGACTTTC
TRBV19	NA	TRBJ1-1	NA	CASSSLGGNTEAFF	TGTGCCAGTAGCTCGCTAGGGGGGAACACTGAAGCTTTCTTT
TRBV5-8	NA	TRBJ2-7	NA	CASSIGQPNYEQYF	TGTGCCAGCAGCATAGGACAGCCCAACTACGAGCAGTACTTC
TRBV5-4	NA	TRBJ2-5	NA	CASSQRLNGQETQYF	TGTGCCAGCAGCCAACGGTTGAACGGGCAAGAGACCCAGTACTTC
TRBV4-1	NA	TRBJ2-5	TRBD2	CASSQESSGGIRTQYF	TGCGCCAGCAGCCAAGAGAGTAGCGGGGGAATTCGGACCCAGTACTTC
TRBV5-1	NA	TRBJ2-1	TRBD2	CASTANTGGSYNEQFF	TGCGCCAGCACCGCGAATACGGGAGGCTCCTACAATGAGCAGTTCTTC
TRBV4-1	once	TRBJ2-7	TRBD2	CASSQGLAGGTYEQYF	TGCGCCAGCAGCCAAGGTCTAGCGGGGGGTACCTACGAGCAGTACTTC
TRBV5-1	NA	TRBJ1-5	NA	CASSLGPNGNQPQHF	TGCGCCAGCAGCTTGGGGCCCAATGGCAATCAGCCCCAGCATTTT
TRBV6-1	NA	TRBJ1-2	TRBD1	CASRETGGNNYGYTF	TGTGCCAGCAGAGAAACAGGGGGGAATAACTATGGCTACACCTTC
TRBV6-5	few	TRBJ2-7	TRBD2	CASSPTSGRLYEQYF	TGTGCCAGCAGTCCGACTAGCGGGAGGCTGTACGAGCAGTACTTC
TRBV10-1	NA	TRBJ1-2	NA	CASSALRFNGYTF	TGCGCCAGCAGTGCACTAAGGTTTAATGGCTACACCTTC